The TCR beta chain under discussion was sequenced for a study of a mutant IDH1 vaccine in newly diagnosed glioma. Time point described: week 35, safety follow-up. One vaccine dose held 300 ug of mutant IDH1 20-mer peptide and came with topical imiquimod. The assay was immunoSEQ multiplex PCR, and TCRdb's table has in-frame clones only and misses some. Of about 64,000 clones listed, about 74% are singletons. This clone appeared once. Its antigen remains unknown. The sample consisted of PBMCs, taken from a glioma patient whose treatment included an IDH1 peptide vaccine. The sequence was collected from a man aged 45-65 years with glioma.

CDR3 nucleotides: TGTGCCAGTGGACGGATGAACACTGAAGCTTTCTTT. Protein: CASGRMNTEAFF. The chain couples TRBV6-1 to TRBJ1-1, with D unresolved. Per the germline V gene, CDR1 is MNHNS and CDR2 is SASEGT. The CDR3 sequence is 12 residues long. V lost 9 bases to trimming and J lost 0 bases, with 8 bases between them.